Shown below are 8 T cell receptor beta chains from a single sample sequenced in a study of Graves' ophthalmopathy and Graves' hyperthyroidism. RNA transcripts yielded amplified TCR beta CDR3 regions. An initial RT-PCR round employing HTBI primers preceded a second-round multiplex PCR. MiXCR, applied by TCRdb to the multiplex PCR reads, yields one record per CDR3 protein. The table includes 1 million to 1.3 million distinct CDR3 sequences, roughly two fifths detected once. Specimen: peripheral blood or thyroid tissue (not recorded which). These receptor sequences come from an adult man with Graves' hyperthyroidism.

The rearrangement joins TRBV20-1 to TRBJ1-5; 9 bases agree with TRBD1. With V trimmed by 2 bases and J by 3 bases, 5 bases remained unmatched. The CDR3 is 15 residues long. Germline V gene lookup returns CDR1 DFQATT and CDR2 SNEGSKA (reference sequence). Here the CDR3 reads CSARRTGEANQPQHF. CDR3 sequence (DNA): TGCAGTGCTAGAAGGACAGGGGAGGCCAATCAGCCCCAGCATTTT.

This chain connects TRBV7-2 to TRBJ2-2, with 7 nucleotides matching TRBD1. From germline, CDR1 is SGHTA and CDR2 FQGNSA. The CDR3 length is 16 residues. Trimming cost V 3 bases and J 9 bases; bases outside gene matches: 13. The CDR3 DNA reads TGTGCCAGCAGCTTCTCACAGGGGATGATTCTACGGGAGCTGTTTTTT. Translated, it gives CASSFSQGMILRELFF.

The chain uses TRBV29-1 and TRBJ1-2, with D unclear. The CDR3 spans 11 residues. The germline gives CDR1 SQVTM, CDR2 ANQGSEA. Trimming removed 8 bases at V and 3 bases at J, with 10 bases between. In nucleotides, the CDR3 is TGCAGCCTGACCCAAGACTATGGCTACACCTTC. Its protein is CSLTQDYGYTF.

This chain joins TRBV10-3 and TRBJ1-6; 8 positions agree with TRBD1. Germline CDR1 reads ENHRY; CDR2 reads SYGVKD. J lost 7 bases, V lost 3 bases, and 2 bases had no gene match. The CDR3 sequence is 14 residues long. In nucleotides, the CDR3 is TGTGCCATCAGTGATACAGGGGGGAATTCACCCCTCCACTTT. Translation gives CAISDTGGNSPLHF.

This clonotype was counted a few times. A single base separates this from a much larger clone, so it may be a read error. The chain has TRBV10-3 and TRBJ2-7; D might be TRBD1 or TRBD2, each matching 6 bases. This CDR3 region has 12 residues. Trimming pared 6 bases from V and 9 bases from J, leaving 15 bases between. Germline CDR1 reads ENHRY; CDR2 reads SYGVKD. CDR3: CAISGEGGLQYF. The CDR3 bases are TGTGCCATCAGCGGGGAAGGGGGGTTGCAGTACTTC.

This clonotype was counted a few times. The chain couples TRBV6-5 to TRBJ1-2, with D perhaps TRBD1 (6 bases). The CDR3 runs to 15 residues. V lost 8 bases, J lost 0 bases, and 16 bases lay in between. Germline assignment: CDR1 MNHEY and CDR2 SVGAGI. In DNA form, the CDR3 reads TGTGCCAGCGGCTCTTCGGGGGGCCCTAACTATGGCTACACCTTC. It encodes CASGSSGGPNYGYTF.

The sample holds many counts of this clonotype. The J gene is TRBJ2-2, the V gene TRBV7-8; TRBD2 aligns across 10 bases. V was pared by 4 bases and J by 7 bases, with 15 bases of the junction left unmatched. CDR3 size: 18 residues. CDR1 and CDR2 (germline): SGHVS, FQNEAQ. In nucleotides, the CDR3 is TGTGCCAGCAGCTCCTGGACTAGCGGCCAAGGTCGTAACGGGGAGCTGTTTTTT. Residues: CASSSWTSGQGRNGELFF.

This clonotype was detected only a few times. V is TRBV7-2 and J is TRBJ2-7; unclear D gene. The CDR3 runs 13 residues. With 7 bases removed from V and 2 bases from J, the gap between germline ends came to 12 bases. Germline V gene sequence: CDR1 SGHTA, CDR2 FQGNSA. Here the CDR3 reads CASNMDDAYEQYF. DNA of the CDR3: TGTGCCAGCAACATGGACGACGCCTACGAGCAGTACTTC. The full variable domain, rest sourced from reference TRBV7-2 and TRBJ2-7, is GAGVSQSPSNKVTEKGKDVELRCDPISGHTALYWYRQSLGQGLEFLIYFQGNSAPDKSGLPSDRFSAERTGGSVSTLTIQRTQQEDSAVYLCASNMDDAYEQYFGPGTRLTVT.